This T cell receptor (beta chain) was sequenced during a study of molecular identifiers for immune sequencing clone quantification. Many counts were recorded for this clonotype. From the PCR reads, TCRdb called clonotypes with MiXCR, one entry per CDR3 protein. The sample lists about half a million distinct CDR3 sequences, 20% to 25% occurring once. Germline V lookup: CDR1 SGHAT, CDR2 FQNNGV. The length of the CDR3 is 16 residues. V was shortened by 5 bases and J by 1 base, with 17 bases between the two germline ends. The chain couples TRBV11-2 to TRBJ2-5, with D maybe TRBD2 (6 bases). Sequencing used naive CD8+ T cells from blood, with Jurkat cell RNA spiked in. Subset denoted: FACS-sorted CD8+CD4-CCR7+CD45RA+ naive T cells. This clonotype was sampled from a human donor in good health. Some libraries in this study had Jurkat cell RNA spiked in. The CDR3 loop reads CASSPHSGDFQETQYF. As DNA, the CDR3 is TGTGCCAGCAGCCCCCATAGCGGAGACTTCCAAGAGACCCAGTACTTC.